One and the same sample provided the 16 T cell receptor beta chains below, sequenced in a study of T cell repertoires in cytomegalovirus infection. Antigens for these TCRs are unknown. TCRdb analysed the reads with MiXCR anew, one entry per CDR3 protein. The table includes tens of thousands of distinct CDR3 sequences, roughly a quarter detected once. This specimen consisted of CD8+ T cells from cultured PBMCs, obtained from culture after CMV antigen stimulation. The receptors derive from a human donor in good health (CMV status not recorded). Some clones in this sample may be carry-over from other donors' samples.

The rearrangement uses TRBV20-1 and TRBJ2-1; either TRBD1 or TRBD2 may supply D (5 bases each). Germline CDR1 is DFQATT and CDR2 is SNEGSKA (reference sequence). With 0 bases removed from V and 2 bases from J, the gap between germline ends came to 17 bases. This CDR3 comprises 17 residues. The chain's CDR3 is CSARDRGFVGPYNEQFF. The CDR3 coding sequence is TGCAGTGCTAGAGATCGGGGCTTTGTGGGTCCCTACAATGAGCAGTTCTTC.

V usage is TRBV7-9 and J usage is TRBJ1-2; TRBD1 matches 8 bases. The V segment lost 5 bases and the J segment 6 bases; nucleotides outside the gene matches: 14. CDR1 is SEHNR, CDR2 FQNEAQ, per germline (reference sequence). The CDR3 spans 16 residues. The CDR3 DNA follows: TGTGCCAGCAGCCCGCCTTTGACAGGGGATAAGGATGGCTACACCTTC. Translating it yields CASSPPLTGDKDGYTF.

This chain connects TRBV20-1 to TRBJ2-3; 10 bases match TRBD2. CDR1 and CDR2 (germline): DFQATT, SNEGSKA (reference sequence). The CDR3 sequence is 15 residues long. Trimming removed 6 bases from V and 3 bases from J; junction bases left unmatched: 9. The CDR3 protein is CSARWGTSVTDTQYF. The CDR3 nucleotides are TGCAGTGCCCGGTGGGGGACTAGCGTAACAGATACGCAGTATTTT.

This clonotype was counted a single time. The CDR3 bases are TGTGCCAGCAGCTTTCGACAGCCGTACTCTGGAAACACCATATATTTT. It specifies CASSFRQPYSGNTIYF. The chain joins TRBV13 to TRBJ1-3; TRBD1 might be the D (5 bases). Trimming removed 3 bases at V and 0 bases at J, with 12 bases between. The CDR3 has 16 residues. Germline assignment: CDR1 PRHDT and CDR2 FYEKMQ (reference sequence). The full variable domain, rest sourced from reference TRBV13 and TRBJ1-3, is AAGVIQSPRHLIKEKRETATLKCYPIPRHDTVYWYQQGPGQDPQFLISFYEKMQSDKGSIPDRFSAQQFSDYHSELNMSSLELGDSALYFCASSFRQPYSGNTIYFGEGSWLTVV.

This clonotype came up many times. This rearrangement joins TRBV4-2 to TRBJ2-3, with D unclear. V lost 1 base to trimming and J lost 3 bases, with 8 bases between them. The CDR3 runs to 14 residues. CDR1 and CDR2 from the germline V gene are LGHNA and YNFKEQ. CDR3 DNA: TGTGCCAGCAGCCAAGCAAAAGTTACAGATACGCAGTATTTT. It translates to CASSQAKVTDTQYF.

This clonotype has only a few counts. This chain uses TRBV18 with TRBJ2-7; D might be TRBD1 (6 bases). Trimming removed 4 bases at V and 5 bases at J, with 9 bases between. This CDR3 has 12 amino acids. Germline CDR1 is KGHSH and CDR2 is LQKENI. The CDR3, as DNA: TGTGCCAGCTCACAAAACAGGGACGAGCAGTACTTC. Amino acid sequence: CASSQNRDEQYF.

Many counts were recorded for this clonotype. The gene calls are TRBV6-2 or TRBV6-3 and TRBJ1-5; 11 bases align to TRBD1. V trimming: 7 bases; J trimming: 7 bases; junction bases outside the gene matches: 9. This CDR3 is built from 15 residues. CDR1 is MNHEY and CDR2 is SVGEGT in the germline V gene. The CDR3 DNA is TGTGCCAGCATTCGGACAGGGGGCCCCGGACAGCCCCAGCATTTT. Amino acids: CASIRTGGPGQPQHF.

This clonotype showed up just a few times. The chain has TRBV2 and TRBJ2-1; 8 bases map to TRBD2. Germline CDR1 and CDR2: SNHLY and FYNNEI. This CDR3 contains 16 residues. Germline trimming cut 6 bases from V and 0 bases from J; bases unmatched to any gene: 7. Written as DNA, the CDR3 is TGTGCCAGCAGAATATCCGGGACTAGCTCCTACAATGAGCAGTTCTTC. Encoded protein: CASRISGTSSYNEQFF.

The V gene is TRBV30, the J gene TRBJ1-3; 7 bases map to TRBD1. Germline V lookup: CDR1 GTSNPN, CDR2 SVGIG (reference sequence). The CDR3 is made up of 17 amino acids. V lost 2 bases, J lost 0 bases, and 10 bases stayed unmatched. As DNA, the CDR3 is TGTGCCTGGAGTCTTCGGACAGGAGTTTACTCTGGAAACACCATATATTTT. Amino acid sequence: CAWSLRTGVYSGNTIYF. The full variable domain, with the rest looked up from reference TRBV30 and TRBJ1-3, is SQTIHQWPATLVQPVGSPLSLECTVEGTSNPNLYWYRQAAGRGLQLLFYSVGIGQISSEVPQNLSASRPQDRQFILSSKKLLLSDSGFYLCAWSLRTGVYSGNTIYFGEGSWLTVV.

The chain uses TRBV12-3 or TRBV12-4 and TRBJ1-5, with D unresolved. There are 12 residues in the CDR3. The germline V and J ends were trimmed by 6 bases and 6 bases, with 9 bases remaining between them. In DNA form, the CDR3 reads TGTGCCAGCAGCCTACACGGTCAGCCCCAGCATTTT. Amino acids: CASSLHGQPQHF.

This clonotype was seen many times. The chain joins TRBV7-2 to TRBJ2-7; perhaps D is TRBD1 or TRBD2 (5 bases each). CDR1 SGHTA and CDR2 FQGNSA come from the germline V gene. The V end was cut by 5 bases, the J end by 4 bases, with 15 bases between. The CDR3 length is 14 residues. The CDR3 sequence: CASSHRDGPYEQYF. The CDR3 DNA is TGTGCCAGCAGCCACCGGGACGGGCCGTACGAGCAGTACTTC.

This rearrangement joins TRBV14 to TRBJ2-7; tentatively, D is TRBD2 (5 bases). CDR3 length: 20 amino acids. Germline V gene lookup returns CDR1 SGHDN and CDR2 FVKESK. V lost 4 bases to trimming and J lost 0 bases, with 28 bases between them. DNA of the CDR3: TGTGCCAGCAGCCCTCGGGGTATACGAATTGGTAGACCCAGCTCCTACGAGCAGTACTTC. Translating it yields CASSPRGIRIGRPSSYEQYF.

The chain is built from TRBV14 and TRBJ2-1, with 8 nucleotides matching TRBD2. Germline trimming cut 4 bases from V and 5 bases from J; bases unmatched to any gene: 10. This CDR3 contains 16 residues. In germline, CDR1 is SGHDN, CDR2 FVKESK. In DNA form, the CDR3 reads TGTGCCAGCAGCCCACCTCCGACTAGCGTAGACAATGAGCAGTTCTTC. It translates to CASSPPPTSVDNEQFF.

This clonotype showed up just a few times. This rearrangement joins TRBV20-1 to TRBJ2-1; weak D call: TRBD2 (6 bases). Per the germline V gene, CDR1 is DFQATT and CDR2 is SNEGSKA (reference sequence). There are 15 residues in the CDR3. V dropped 1 base and J dropped 4 bases, with 14 bases sitting between them. CDR3 region: CSARGSLAAYNEQFF. The CDR3 DNA is TGCAGTGCTAGAGGGTCGTTAGCGGCTTACAATGAGCAGTTCTTC.

The chain employs TRBV20-1 and TRBJ2-7, with D possibly called TRBD1 or TRBD2 (5 bases each). Trimming pared 1 base from V and 2 bases from J, leaving 12 bases between. Germline CDR1 reads DFQATT; CDR2 reads SNEGSKA (reference sequence). CDR3 length: 14 residues. This CDR3 reads CSARAGTVAYEQYF. As DNA, the CDR3 is TGCAGTGCTAGAGCGGGGACCGTAGCCTACGAGCAGTACTTC.

The chain couples TRBV12-5 to TRBJ2-1; tentative D call: TRBD2 (6 bases). This CDR3 is built from 15 residues. Germline V gene sequence: CDR1 LGHNT, CDR2 FRNRAP. V was clipped by 7 bases and J by 4 bases, with 17 bases between them. The CDR3 reads CASATTRDLYNEQFF. In DNA form, the CDR3 reads TGTGCTAGTGCCACGACACGGGACTTGTACAATGAGCAGTTCTTC.